A single T cell receptor (beta chain) is shown here with its context. The antigen remains undetermined. cDNA reverse transcribed from extracted RNA served as the sequencing template. The data were produced by immunoSEQ multiplex PCR, yet TCRdb's version contains in-frame clones alone and is incomplete. The sample records about 140,000 clones, about three fifths being singletons. The V gene end was trimmed by 0 bases and the J gene end by 5 bases; junction bases not matched to a gene: 12. This CDR3 contains 17 residues. The data stem from a study of CD8+ T cells in alopecia areata. The study, taken as a whole, reports: It was less clear whether patients shared TCRs than it was in mice, possibly because of HLA.

The chain joins TRBV23-1 to TRBJ1-1, with 7 bases lining up with TRBD1. TRBV23-1 is annotated as an ORF whose role is uncertain. Sequencing was performed on CD4+ T cells sorted from blood, taken at week 0. The receptor was derived from a human donor with alopecia areata. The CDR3 protein is CASSQSDRAKRRTEAFF. CDR3 coding DNA: TGCGCCAGCAGTCAATCAGACAGGGCCAAAAGAAGGACTGAAGCTTTCTTT.